This TCR beta chain was obtained from a study of Graves' ophthalmopathy and Graves' hyperthyroidism. Exclusion criteria comprised other autoimmune diseases, uncontrolled infections, pregnancy or lactation in patients. The ends lost 0 bases at V and 4 bases at J; junction bases unmatched: 12. This CDR3 is 16 amino acids long. Germline CDR1 and CDR2: DFQATT and SNEGSKA (reference sequence). The TCR beta CDR3 regions underwent amplification from RNA transcripts. First-round RT-PCR used HTBI primers; second-round multiplex PCR followed. TCRdb reprocessed the multiplex PCR reads with MiXCR, giving one entry per CDR3 protein. The data contain 600,000 to 700,000 distinct CDR3 sequences, roughly two fifths of them seen just once; the ten biggest clones take up about 3.3%.

The chain employs TRBV20-1 and TRBJ2-7; 7 bases align to TRBD1. This clonotype originated in an adult man with Graves' ophthalmopathy. Input material: peripheral blood. DNA of the CDR3: TGCAGTGCTAGAGATCTCCTAGGGGGCGCACAGTACGAGCAGTACTTC. This encodes CSARDLLGGAQYEQYF.